This TCR beta chain was recovered during a study of blood T cell repertoires in COVID-19. Study information: Some COVID-19 samples were acute and others convalescent; all came from the United States, Italy and Spain. Sources were T cells, B-cell-depleted T cells, or PBMCs; the material itself was cDNA or gDNA.

Germline V lookup: CDR1 LNHDA, CDR2 SQIVND (reference sequence). Unmatched junction bases numbered 9, after V lost 9 bases and J lost 8 bases. The CDR3 is 13 amino acids. Per the original data handling: It was from reference gene primer amplification that nucleated cell counts were estimated. Method: immunoSEQ multiplex PCR; TCRdb's copy keeps in-frame clones and lacks some. The V and J calls and the clone size are those of that table, but D and trimming were determined from the DNA. The sample includes over 150,000 clones, about four fifths of them seen just once. The TCR sequence derives from a woman aged 80 or over with acute or convalescent COVID-19. What was sequenced was peripheral blood. The V and J genes are TRBV19 and TRBJ1-2; 10 positions agree with TRBD1. Here the CDR3 DNA reads TGTGCCAGCAACCCGGGACAGGGGAGAGGCTACACCTTC. It yields the protein CASNPGQGRGYTF.